The clone carrying this TCR beta chain was counted a few times. Its specificity is unknown. V lost 6 bases and J lost 8; bases outside the gene matches: 16. Germline V lookup: CDR1 MNHEY, CDR2 SMNVEV (reference sequence). The CDR3 sequence is 16 residues long. The data were taken from a study of CD8+ T cells in alopecia areata. Study information: Treated individuals took tofacitinib by mouth, 5 to 10 mg twice daily. Study conclusions and caveats: Clarity of TCR sharing across patients fell short of that in mice, possibly HLA-related. Scalp sequencing also captures normal skin's resident alphabeta T cells.

T lymphocytes (CD4+ and CD8+) were sorted from PBMCs. Reverse transcription of extracted RNA yielded cDNA, which provided the sequencing template. Libraries were prepared by immunoSEQ multiplex PCR; TCRdb keeps only in-frame clonotypes and omits some of them. The table records under 70,000 clones, approximately 60% of them present only once. The TCR was taken from a human donor with alopecia areata. Source: CD8+ T cells sorted from blood, taken at week 0. The chain uses TRBV27 and TRBJ2-1, with 7 bases matching TRBD2. The CDR3 sequence: CASRRGSVLVVDEQFF. The CDR3 DNA reads TGTGCCAGCAGGCGGGGGTCGGTTCTAGTGGTGGATGAGCAGTTCTTC.